These T cell receptor beta chains were read from a single sample in a study of T cells in Graves' hyperthyroidism and ophthalmopathy. One entry per CDR3 protein results from TCRdb running MiXCR on the multiplex PCR reads. The sample lists around 530,000 distinct CDR3 sequences, roughly 15% seen once, with approximately 16% in the top ten. Sequenced sample: blood. The receptors come from a woman between 18 and 29 years old with Graves' ophthalmopathy. CDR3s include the opening cysteine and the closing phenylalanine or tryptophan. Fields, in order: V gene, D gene, clone size, J gene, CDR3 protein, CDR3 DNA. A D gene is named only where the DNA matches it firmly. The size entry is marked missing in some rows and otherwise reads once, few, many or a size class.

V: TRBV7-9
D: TRBD1
size: many
J: TRBJ2-1
CDR3: CASSLAGQGSYNEQFF
DNA: TGTGCCAGCAGCTTAGCGGGACAGGGATCCTACAATGAGCAGTTCTTC

V: TRBV29-1
D: .
size: .
J: TRBJ2-7
CDR3: CSADSPSYEQYF
DNA: TGCAGCGCCGACAGTCCGTCCTACGAGCAGTACTTC

V: TRBV16
D: .
size: few
J: TRBJ1-1
CDR3: CASSQLLGFGEAFF
DNA: TGTGCCAGCAGCCAATTATTGGGTTTCGGTGAAGCTTTCTTT

V: TRBV6-1
D: .
size: many
J: TRBJ1-1
CDR3: CASWGGTATEAFF
DNA: TGTGCCAGCTGGGGGGGAACGGCCACTGAAGCTTTCTTT

V: TRBV6-1
D: .
size: .
J: TRBJ1-5
CDR3: CASSEALQPQHF
DNA: TGTGCCAGCAGTGAAGCGCTTCAGCCCCAGCATTTT

V: TRBV28
D: TRBD1
size: .
J: TRBJ1-5
CDR3: CASSLSSQGTNQPQHF
DNA: TGTGCCAGCAGTTTATCCTCACAGGGGACCAATCAGCCCCAGCATTTT

V: TRBV7-8
D: TRBD1
size: many
J: TRBJ1-2
CDR3: CASSQTGEGAYGYTF
DNA: TGTGCCAGCAGTCAAACAGGGGAGGGGGCTTATGGCTACACCTTC

V: TRBV28
D: .
size: many
J: TRBJ1-4
CDR3: CASSAFNEKLFF
DNA: TGTGCCAGCAGTGCCTTCAATGAAAAACTGTTTTTT

V: TRBV6-1
D: TRBD2
size: many
J: TRBJ2-7
CDR3: CASINGGYNEQYF
DNA: TGTGCCAGCATAAACGGGGGGTACAACGAGCAGTACTTC

V: TRBV7-2
D: TRBD2
size: many
J: TRBJ2-3
CDR3: CASSSLSGRTTDTQYF
DNA: TGTGCCAGCAGCTCGCTTAGCGGGAGGACCACAGATACGCAGTATTTT

V: TRBV28
D: .
size: medium-sized
J: TRBJ2-5
CDR3: CASSLPQGEETQYF
DNA: TGTGCCAGCAGTTTACCACAGGGTGAGGAGACCCAGTACTTC

V: TRBV28
D: TRBD1
size: .
J: TRBJ2-5
CDR3: CASSLPPGQGFETQYF
DNA: TGTGCCAGCAGTCTACCGCCGGGACAGGGATTCGAGACCCAGTACTTC

V: TRBV28
D: .
size: many
J: TRBJ2-1
CDR3: CASSPYYPGDEQFF
DNA: TGTGCCAGCAGTCCGTACTACCCCGGGGATGAGCAGTTCTTC